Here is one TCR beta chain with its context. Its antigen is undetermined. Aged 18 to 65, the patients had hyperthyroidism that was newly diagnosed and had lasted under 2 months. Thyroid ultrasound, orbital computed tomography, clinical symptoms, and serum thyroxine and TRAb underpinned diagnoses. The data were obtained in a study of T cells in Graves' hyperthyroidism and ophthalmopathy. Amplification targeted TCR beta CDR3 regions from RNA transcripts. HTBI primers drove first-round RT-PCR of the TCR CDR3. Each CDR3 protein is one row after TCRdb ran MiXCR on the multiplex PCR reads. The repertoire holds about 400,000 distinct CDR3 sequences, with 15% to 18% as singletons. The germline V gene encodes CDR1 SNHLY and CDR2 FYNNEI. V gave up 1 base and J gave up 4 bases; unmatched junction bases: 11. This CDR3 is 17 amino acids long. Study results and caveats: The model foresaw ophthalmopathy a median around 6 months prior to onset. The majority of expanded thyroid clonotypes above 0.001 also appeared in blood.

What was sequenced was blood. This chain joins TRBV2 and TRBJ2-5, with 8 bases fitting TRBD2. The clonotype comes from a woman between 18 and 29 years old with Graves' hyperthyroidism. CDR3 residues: CASSEDAGVAGRETQYF. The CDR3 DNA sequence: TGTGCCAGCAGTGAAGATGCCGGGGTAGCGGGGAGAGAGACCCAGTACTTC.